This entry lists 23 T cell receptor beta chains sequenced from one sample in a study of radiation and T cells in renal cell carcinoma. Time point specified: blood 4 weeks post-SBRT, at nephrectomy. The treatment here: 15 Gy SBRT to primary tumor, nephrectomy 4 weeks later. Produced via immunoSEQ multiplex PCR; TCRdb's table is partial and in-frame only. This sample has roughly 160,000 clones, with about 87% found just once. The sequencing here drew on blood, taken from a patient whose treatment included radiotherapy and nephrectomy. These receptor sequences come from a woman between 50 and 59 years old with renal cell carcinoma.

The gene calls are TRBV19 and TRBJ2-2; either TRBD1 or TRBD2 may fit D (5 bases each). Per the germline V gene, CDR1 is LNHDA and CDR2 is SQIVND (reference sequence). The CDR3 runs to 14 residues. V gave up 3 bases and J gave up 4 bases, with 9 bases separating them. The CDR3 loop reads CASSMGGGTGELFF. Written as DNA, the CDR3 is TGTGCCAGTAGTATGGGTGGGGGCACCGGGGAGCTGTTTTTT.

The chain couples TRBV9 to TRBJ1-5; D gene uncertain. CDR3 size: 13 residues. CDR1 and CDR2 from the germline V gene are SGDLS and YYNGEE. The V gene lost 0 bases and the J gene lost 7 bases, with 8 bases spanning the gap. CDR3 sequence reads: CASSVDISQPQHF. CDR3 nucleotides: TGTGCCAGCAGCGTAGATATCTCCCAGCCCCAGCATTTT.

This clone was observed once. The chain recombines TRBV7-8 with TRBJ2-7; no clear D. The V gene lost 1 base and the J gene lost 6 bases, with 10 bases spanning the gap. This CDR3 spans 13 amino acids. Germline V CDR1 and CDR2: SGHVS, FQNEAQ. The CDR3 bases are TGTGCCAGCAGCTTAGTTCAGGAGACCGAGCAGTACTTC. Translation: CASSLVQETEQYF.

The chain couples TRBV9 to TRBJ2-3; the D gene could be TRBD1 or TRBD2 (5 bases each). Germline CDR1 and CDR2: SGDLS and YYNGEE. This CDR3 region has 17 residues. Deletions cut 5 bases from V and 1 base from J, with 20 bases between. The CDR3 protein is CASRGEGHTRGTDTQYF. DNA of the CDR3: TGTGCCAGCAGGGGTGAGGGGCACACCCGGGGCACAGATACGCAGTATTTT.

This clone was recorded a few times. The chain is built from TRBV7-3 and TRBJ1-1; tentative D call: TRBD1 (5 bases). Germline CDR1 and CDR2: SGHTA and FQGTGA. Trimming cost V 4 bases and J 1 base, with 10 bases left between them. The CDR3 length is 14 residues. The CDR3 region is CASSSYRRNTEAFF. Here the CDR3 DNA reads TGTGCCAGCAGCTCCTACAGGAGGAACACTGAAGCTTTCTTT.

The rearrangement joins TRBV7-9 to TRBJ1-5, with no clear D. V was clipped by 3 bases and J by 6 bases, with 9 bases between them. The CDR3 has 13 residues. Looked up from germline, CDR1 is SEHNR and CDR2 is FQNEAQ (reference sequence). The CDR3 is CASSFDAGQPQHF. In nucleotides, the CDR3 is TGTGCCAGCAGCTTTGATGCGGGTCAGCCCCAGCATTTT.

This clone was picked up a small number of times. The chain recombines TRBV20-1 with TRBJ1-1; D call uncertain. This CDR3 comprises 11 residues. Germline V lookup: CDR1 DFQATT, CDR2 SNEGSKA (reference sequence). DNA of the CDR3: TGCAGGGTCGGTTTGGACACTGAAGCTTTCTTT. The encoded protein is CRVGLDTEAFF.

The chain couples TRBV5-4 to TRBJ2-5, with 10 bases matching TRBD2. The CDR3 length is 15 residues. The trim removed 2 bases at V and 3 bases at J, leaving 4 bases unmatched. Germline loops: CDR1 SGHNT, CDR2 YYREEE (reference sequence). CDR3 sequence reads: CASSLISGGKETQYF. For the CDR3, the DNA is TGTGCCAGCAGCTTAATTAGCGGGGGGAAAGAGACCCAGTACTTC.

The genes are TRBV9 and TRBJ2-1, with 7 bases identical to TRBD2. V lost 0 bases to trimming and J lost 8 bases; unmatched junction nucleotides: 11. The CDR3 spans 16 residues. Germline CDR1 is SGDLS and CDR2 is YYNGEE. The CDR3 sequence: CASSVAPRTSWDEQFF. DNA for the CDR3: TGTGCCAGCAGCGTAGCTCCCCGGACTAGTTGGGATGAGCAGTTCTTC.

The chain employs TRBV19 and TRBJ2-1; D might be TRBD2 (5 bases). Trimming left V 1 base short and J 8 bases short, with 15 bases between. This CDR3 region has 15 residues. CDR1 and CDR2 (germline): LNHDA, SQIVND (reference sequence). CDR3 loop: CASSIGEGQSDEQFF. The DNA of the CDR3 is TGTGCCAGTAGTATAGGAGAGGGCCAGAGCGATGAGCAGTTCTTC.

The chain combines TRBV2 with TRBJ2-2, with 8 bases aligning to TRBD1. The CDR3 is 15 residues long. Per the germline V gene, CDR1 is SNHLY and CDR2 is FYNNEI. The trim removed 6 bases at V and 5 bases at J, leaving 8 bases unmatched. CDR3 sequence reads: CASSGDRGGTGELFF. The DNA of the CDR3 is TGTGCCAGCAGCGGAGACAGGGGTGGGACCGGGGAGCTGTTTTTT.

CDR3 loop: CASSLAGGKNEQFF. The CDR3 DNA reads as TGTGCCAGCAGCTTAGCAGGGGGGAAGAATGAGCAGTTCTTC. The V call is TRBV7-3, the J call TRBJ2-1, with TRBD1 as a possible D gene (7 bases). This CDR3 is built from 14 residues. Trimming shortened V by 2 bases and J by 7 bases, and 12 bases separated the two germline ends. Germline V gene data show CDR1 as SGHTA and CDR2 as FQGTGA.

CDR3 DNA sequence: TGCGCCAGCAGCACCAGCTTTACAGGGGAAACTGAAGCTTTCTTT. It specifies CASSTSFTGETEAFF. The chain uses TRBV5-1 and TRBJ1-1; the match to TRBD1 covers 7 bases. J was trimmed by 5 bases and V by 4 bases; bases with no gene match: 11. This CDR3 comprises 15 residues. CDR1 and CDR2 (germline): SGHRS, YFSETQ.

V usage is TRBV29-1 and J usage is TRBJ1-2; TRBD1 might be the D (6 bases). Per the germline V gene, CDR1 is SQVTM and CDR2 is ANQGSEA. Trimming cost V 4 bases and J 7 bases, with 10 bases left between them. This CDR3 is 11 amino acids long. CDR3 sequence: CSVGGGGGYTF. The DNA of the CDR3 is TGCAGCGTTGGAGGAGGGGGTGGCTACACCTTC.

V usage is TRBV11-1 and J usage is TRBJ1-1; a weak D match, TRBD1 (5 bases). V lost 4 bases and J lost 6, with 18 bases in between. Germline V lookup: CDR1 SGHAT, CDR2 FQDESV (reference sequence). The CDR3 is 15 amino acids. CDR3 nucleotide sequence: TGTGCCAGCAGCTACCAGGGTAACGCAGTTGCTGAAGCTTTCTTT. It translates to CASSYQGNAVAEAFF.

This CDR3 reads CASSLGQRDTDTQYF. The CDR3 nucleotides are TGCGCCAGCAGCCTAGGACAGCGAGACACAGATACGCAGTATTTT. The chain employs TRBV4-3 and TRBJ2-3; a possible D gene is TRBD1 (6 bases). This CDR3 comprises 15 residues. Germline CDR1 reads LGHNA; CDR2 reads YSLEER. The V and J ends lost 4 bases and 2 bases respectively, with 13 bases between them.

V usage is TRBV5-4 and J usage is TRBJ2-7; no reliable D call. The CDR3 consists of 13 residues. Germline CDR1 is SGHNT and CDR2 is YYREEE (reference sequence). The germline V and J ends were trimmed by 4 bases and 7 bases, with 15 bases remaining between them. DNA of the CDR3: TGTGCCAGCAGCCGCGACCCTCCGGGTGAGCAGTACTTC. This encodes CASSRDPPGEQYF. Combining the CDR3 with reference TRBV5-4 and TRBJ2-7 gives the whole variable domain ETGVTQSPTHLIKTRGQQVTLRCSSQSGHNTVSWYQQALGQGPQFIFQYYREEENGRGNFPPRFSGLQFPNYSSELNVNALELDDSALYLCASSRDPPGEQYFGPGTRLTVT.

This chain joins TRBV11-1 and TRBJ1-1; D not certain. The germline V gene has CDR1 SGHAT and CDR2 FQDESV (reference sequence). The V end was cut by 9 bases, the J end by 7 bases, with 18 bases between. The CDR3 extends over 13 amino acids. CDR3 nucleotides: TGTGCCAGTGCGGGGAGGGAAAGAAGTGAAGCTTTCTTT. It specifies CASAGRERSEAFF.

V and J are TRBV7-9 and TRBJ1-1; weak D call: TRBD1 (5 bases). This CDR3 comprises 15 residues. Trimming pared 4 bases from V and 2 bases from J, leaving 14 bases between. Germline values: CDR1 SEHNR, CDR2 FQNEAQ (reference sequence). CDR3 amino acids: CASSYAGGHNTEAFF. The CDR3 region has the DNA TGTGCCAGCAGCTACGCCGGGGGTCACAACACTGAAGCTTTCTTT.

This chain links TRBV7-9 with TRBJ1-2; D not certain. V lost 3 bases and J 2 bases, leaving 7 bases between the germline ends. CDR3 length: 13 amino acids. In germline, CDR1 is SEHNR, CDR2 FQNEAQ (reference sequence). CDR3 bases: TGTGCCAGCAGCTTGGTAGCGAACTATGGCTACACCTTC. Translation: CASSLVANYGYTF.

This chain connects TRBV19 to TRBJ1-3; D is possibly TRBD1 (5 bases). The V gene lost 4 bases and the J gene lost 0 bases, with 7 bases spanning the gap. CDR3 length equals 14 residues. Germline CDR1 and CDR2: LNHDA and SQIVND (reference sequence). For the CDR3, the DNA is TGTGCCAGTAGTACGACAGCCTCTGGAAACACCATATATTTT. Translating gives CASSTTASGNTIYF.

The chain carries TRBV4-2 and TRBJ1-3; D unresolved. This CDR3 spans 15 amino acids. The germline gives CDR1 LGHNA, CDR2 YNFKEQ. The germline V and J ends were trimmed by 0 bases and 4 bases, with 10 bases remaining between them. The CDR3 loop reads CASSQDEGSGNTIYF. Written as DNA, the CDR3 is TGTGCCAGCAGCCAAGATGAGGGATCCGGAAACACCATATATTTT.

The chain is built from TRBV6-6 and TRBJ1-5; D ambiguous. Per the germline V gene, CDR1 is MNHNY and CDR2 is SVGAGI (reference sequence). The germline V and J ends were trimmed by 2 bases and 6 bases, with 11 bases remaining between them. The CDR3 is 14 amino acids. The CDR3 here is CASSYEALSQPQHF. The CDR3 DNA reads TGTGCCAGCAGTTACGAAGCATTATCTCAGCCCCAGCATTTT.